This entry concerns a single T cell receptor (beta chain). This clonotype was seen many times. Its recognized antigen is unknown. Base qualities are not recorded, but no much larger clone differs from it by a single base. This entry is derived from a study of T cells in Graves' hyperthyroidism and ophthalmopathy (dated by TCRdb to the late 2010s). About the investigation overall: Peripheral blood was sampled at the time of initial diagnosis, prior to any treatment. In addition, the study compared T-cell repertoires in thyroid tissue and in blood from about 6 Graves' hyperthyroidism patients. The paper describes TCR Vbeta CDR3 sequencing of 120 to 150 peripheral blood samples, made up of fewer than 50 ophthalmopathy patients, roughly 80 hyperthyroidism patients and 17 progressor patients. Prospective prediction of ophthalmopathy was tested in an independent validation cohort consisting of about 20 hyperthyroidism patients and some 16 patients who later progressed to ophthalmopathy. Once sampling was done, hyperthyroidism patients were given methimazole at a starting dose of 30 mg daily, whereas ophthalmopathy patients were given high-dose intravenous methylprednisolone. The 75 to 100 discovery patients were randomly split 7:3 into training and test sets. TCR V-J signatures able to tell the groups apart were searched for in a discovery cohort of 100 patients, of whom under 45 had Graves' ophthalmopathy and about 55 had stable Graves' hyperthyroidism. General study outcomes and caveats: In validation, the model predicted progression to ophthalmopathy with around 71% sensitivity and approximately 72% specificity, a median of roughly seven months before onset. No statistical method was used to set the sample size in advance, and investigators knew the group allocation. Blood samples also contained most of the expanded thyroid clonotypes (frequency above 0.001), which suggests that blood repertoires may reflect thyroid immune responses. In cross-validation, a model built on a 13 V-J signature told ophthalmopathy apart from stable hyperthyroidism with over 85% sensitivity and around 81% specificity, and in testing the same model reached 80%/75%.

Spanning cysteine to phenylalanine, the CDR3 consists of 15 amino acids. The kept DNA is CDR3 alone, 45 bases in frame from the first base. As encoded in the germline V gene, CDR1 is MDHEN while CDR2 is SYDVKM. V ends up 7 bases short and J 5 bases short, with an unmatched junction base count of 10. The TCR beta CDR3 regions were amplified from the RNA transcripts. A first-round RT-PCR of the TCR CDR3 used the HTBI primer set with the Qiagen OneStep RT-PCR kit. Libraries were constructed in a second round of multiplex PCR, after which size selection and purification were carried out. Sequencing of the libraries was done on an Illumina HiSeq2000 using paired-end 100 bp reads. In the authors' own workflow: Raw data were processed with SOAPnuke, discarding reads with adapters, uncalled bases, mean Phred below 15, or no exact constant-primer or identifier match. COPE v1.2.5 was used to merge the high-quality paired reads, and each unique nucleotide sequence was defined as a clonotype. MiTCR v1.1 was used to align clonotypes to the IMGT TRBV, TRBD and TRBJ reference segments. The analysis was restricted to V-J combinations with a frequency above 0.0001, which together covered around 99% of the repertoires. The TCS score was defined as F50 (clonal expansion) divided by E x V (chaos), with BLOSUM62-based TCRdist calculated between CDR3 peptides within each V-J. Welch's t-statistics and random forest reduced some 510 V-J features to under 15, which were used in a naive Bayes classifier (R e1071). TCRdb's own reprocessing of the public reads used fastp at Q25 and MiXCR and kept productive beta chains. When rows share a CDR3 protein, they turn into one entry using the most common DNA and genes. TCRdb, rather than the study authors, made the V and J calls. This sample gives approximately 640,000 distinct CDR3 sequences in total; roughly a sixth of them show up just once. The ten largest clones capture less than 20% of the sample.

Graves' hyperthyroidism was defined as stable when no progression to ophthalmopathy occurred over 18 months of follow-up. Hyperthyroidism patients were aged 18 to 65 years and newly diagnosed, with disease duration of less than 2 months. Any patient with an uncontrolled infection, another autoimmune disease, pregnancy or lactation was excluded. Clinical symptoms, serum thyroxine and TRAb, thyroid ultrasound, and orbital computed tomography formed the basis for the diagnoses. PBMCs were isolated from more than 8 ml of fresh peripheral blood by Ficoll-Paque density gradient centrifugation. Trizol reagent was used to extract total RNA, and RNA quality was then checked on an Agilent 2100 Bioanalyzer.

The chain couples TRBV28 to TRBJ2-1, with 8 bases matching TRBD1. The sequenced sample consisted of blood. The receptor's source is a man aged 50-60 years with Graves' hyperthyroidism. The nucleotides read TGTGCCAGCAATACCGGGACAGGAGATAACAATGAGCAGTTCTTC. Translated, this gives CASNTGTGDNNEQFF.